This record concerns one T cell receptor (beta chain) sequence. Its antigen is unidentified. The sample is drawn from a study of T cell responses to AZD1222 COVID-19 vaccine. Assay used: immunoSEQ multiplex PCR; TCRdb lists only in-frame clones, some missing. Counted here are 130,000 to 150,000 clones, about 91% occurring once; the ten biggest clones make up 3.5% to 4%. General study points: Baseline antibody screening turned up just a handful of seropositive AZD1222 recipients. Donors were largely white British and mainly female; clonal diversity was possibly underestimated. There were repertoire samples only from the period after the peak T cell response. CD4 TCRs covered the whole spike, strongest at regions 160-218 and 743-854.

CDR1 is SGHDT, CDR2 YYEEEE, per germline. V was clipped by 0 bases and J by 4 bases, with 10 bases between them. The CDR3 spans 15 residues. The rearrangement uses TRBV5-6 and TRBJ2-2; D unresolved. The clonotype comes from an adult who received the AZD1222 COVID-19 vaccine. The sequences come from peripheral blood, collected 28 days after the second AZD1222 dose. The CDR3 region has the DNA TGTGCCAGCAGCTTGGCTCTGGGTAGCACCGGGGAGCTGTTTTTT. Translation: CASSLALGSTGELFF.